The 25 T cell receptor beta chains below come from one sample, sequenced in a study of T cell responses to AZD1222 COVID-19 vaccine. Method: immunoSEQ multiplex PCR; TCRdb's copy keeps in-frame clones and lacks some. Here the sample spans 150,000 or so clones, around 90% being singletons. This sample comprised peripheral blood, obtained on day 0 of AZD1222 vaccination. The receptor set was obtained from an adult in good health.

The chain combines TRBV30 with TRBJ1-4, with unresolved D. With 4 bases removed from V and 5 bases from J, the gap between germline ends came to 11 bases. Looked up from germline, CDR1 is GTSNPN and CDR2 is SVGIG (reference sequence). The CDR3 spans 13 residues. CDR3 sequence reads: CAWTTSRNEKLFF. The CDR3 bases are TGTGCCTGGACCACGTCTCGGAATGAAAAACTGTTTTTT.

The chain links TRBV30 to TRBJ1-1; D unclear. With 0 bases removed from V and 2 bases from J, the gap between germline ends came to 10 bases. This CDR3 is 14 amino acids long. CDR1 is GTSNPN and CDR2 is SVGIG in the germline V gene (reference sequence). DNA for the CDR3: TGTGCCTGGAGTGTAACTCGGTATAACACTGAAGCTTTCTTT. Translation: CAWSVTRYNTEAFF.

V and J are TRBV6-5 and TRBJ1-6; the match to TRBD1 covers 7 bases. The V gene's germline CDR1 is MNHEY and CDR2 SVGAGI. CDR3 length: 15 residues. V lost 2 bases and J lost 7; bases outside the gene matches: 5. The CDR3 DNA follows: TGTGCCAGCAGTTACCTAACAGGGGAGAATTCACCCCTCCACTTT. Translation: CASSYLTGENSPLHF.

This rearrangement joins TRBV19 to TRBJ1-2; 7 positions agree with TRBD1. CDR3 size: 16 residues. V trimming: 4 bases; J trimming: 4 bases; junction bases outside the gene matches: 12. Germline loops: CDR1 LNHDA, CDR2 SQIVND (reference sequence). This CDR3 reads CASSRTDRTFAYGYTF. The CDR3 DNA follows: TGTGCCAGTAGTAGGACGGACAGGACCTTTGCCTATGGCTACACCTTC.

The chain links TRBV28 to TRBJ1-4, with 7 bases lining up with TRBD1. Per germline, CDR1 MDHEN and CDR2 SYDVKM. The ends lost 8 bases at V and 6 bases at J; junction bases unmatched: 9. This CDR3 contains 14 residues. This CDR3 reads CASGDAGGDEKLFF. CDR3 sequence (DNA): TGTGCCAGCGGTGATGCAGGGGGGGATGAAAAACTGTTTTTT. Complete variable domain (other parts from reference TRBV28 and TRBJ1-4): DVKVTQSSRYLVKRTGEKVFLECVQDMDHENMFWYRQDPGLGLRLIYFSYDVKMKEKGDIPEGYSVSREKKERFSLILESASTNQTSMYLCASGDAGGDEKLFFGSGTQLSVL.

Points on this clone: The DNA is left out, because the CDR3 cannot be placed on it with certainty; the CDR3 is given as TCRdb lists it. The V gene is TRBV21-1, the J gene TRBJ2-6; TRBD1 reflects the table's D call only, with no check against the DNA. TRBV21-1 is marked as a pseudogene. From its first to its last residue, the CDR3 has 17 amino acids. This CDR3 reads CASSGGVWGSGANVLTF.

The CDR3 region is CATSRKGQGAKNSPLHF. CDR3 coding DNA: TGTGCCACCAGCAGAAAGGGACAGGGGGCGAAGAATTCACCCCTCCACTTT. The chain employs TRBV15 and TRBJ1-6; 12 bases are shared with TRBD1. Germline assignment: CDR1 LNHNV and CDR2 YYDKDF (reference sequence). CDR3 length equals 17 residues. V shed 2 bases and J 7 bases; nucleotides not matched to a gene: 6. The full variable domain, with the rest looked up from reference TRBV15 and TRBJ1-6, is DAMVIQNPRYQVTQFGKPVTLSCSQTLNHNVMYWYQQKSSQAPKLLFHYYDKDFNNEADTPDNFQSRRPNTSFCFLDIRSPGLGDTAMYLCATSRKGQGAKNSPLHFGNGTRLTVT.

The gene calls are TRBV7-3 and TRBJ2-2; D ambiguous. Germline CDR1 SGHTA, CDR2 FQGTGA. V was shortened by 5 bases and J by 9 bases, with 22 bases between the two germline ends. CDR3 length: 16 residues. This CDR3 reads CASSPQTSPGARELFF. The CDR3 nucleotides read TGTGCCAGCAGCCCCCAGACCAGCCCCGGCGCCAGGGAGCTGTTTTTT.

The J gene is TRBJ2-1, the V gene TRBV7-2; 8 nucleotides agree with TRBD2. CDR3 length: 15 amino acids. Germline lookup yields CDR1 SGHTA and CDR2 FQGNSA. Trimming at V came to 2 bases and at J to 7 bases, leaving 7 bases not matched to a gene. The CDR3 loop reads CASSLRAGGANEQFF. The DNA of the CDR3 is TGTGCCAGCAGCTTACGGGCCGGGGGGGCAAATGAGCAGTTCTTC. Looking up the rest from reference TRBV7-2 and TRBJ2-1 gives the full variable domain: GAGVSQSPSNKVTEKGKDVELRCDPISGHTALYWYRQSLGQGLEFLIYFQGNSAPDKSGLPSDRFSAERTGGSVSTLTIQRTQQEDSAVYLCASSLRAGGANEQFFGPGTRLTVL.

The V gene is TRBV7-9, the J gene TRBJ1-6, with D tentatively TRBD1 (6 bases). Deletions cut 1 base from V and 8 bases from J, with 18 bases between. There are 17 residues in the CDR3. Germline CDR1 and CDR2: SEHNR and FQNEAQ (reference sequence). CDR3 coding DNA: TGTGCCAGCAGCTTAGAGTTCTGGGACAAACTTTATTCACCCCTCCACTTT. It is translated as CASSLEFWDKLYSPLHF.

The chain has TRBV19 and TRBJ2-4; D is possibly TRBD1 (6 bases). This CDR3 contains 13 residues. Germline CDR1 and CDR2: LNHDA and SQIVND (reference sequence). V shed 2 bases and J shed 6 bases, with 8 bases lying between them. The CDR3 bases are TGTGCCAGTAGTATAAGGACAGCAAACATTCAGTACTTC. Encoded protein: CASSIRTANIQYF. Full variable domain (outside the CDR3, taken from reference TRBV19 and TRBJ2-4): DGGITQSPKYLFRKEGQNVTLSCEQNLNHDAMYWYRQDPGQGLRLIYYSQIVNDFQKGDIAEGYSVSREKKESFPLTVTSAQKNPTAFYLCASSIRTANIQYFGAGTRLSVL.

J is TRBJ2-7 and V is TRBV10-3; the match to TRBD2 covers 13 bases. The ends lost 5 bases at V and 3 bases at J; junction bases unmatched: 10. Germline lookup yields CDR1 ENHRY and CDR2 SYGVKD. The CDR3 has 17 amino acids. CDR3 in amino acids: CAISSQTSGRLGYEQYF. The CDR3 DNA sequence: TGTGCCATCAGTTCTCAGACTAGCGGGAGGCTAGGCTACGAGCAGTACTTC.

CDR3 sequence (DNA): TGTGCCATCAGTGAGCAGGAGACAGATACGCAGTATTTT. Translating gives CAISEQETDTQYF. The genes are TRBV10-3 and TRBJ2-3; D is unclear. This CDR3 has 13 residues. Trimming left V 2 bases short and J 3 bases short, with 6 bases between. The germline V gene has CDR1 ENHRY and CDR2 SYGVKD.

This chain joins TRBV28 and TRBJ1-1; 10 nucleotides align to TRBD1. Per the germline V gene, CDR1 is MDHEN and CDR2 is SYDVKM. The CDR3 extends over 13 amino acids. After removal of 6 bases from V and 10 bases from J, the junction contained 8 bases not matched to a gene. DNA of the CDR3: TGTGCCAGCAGCTCGGGACAGGGGATCGGAGCTTTCTTT. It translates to CASSSGQGIGAFF.

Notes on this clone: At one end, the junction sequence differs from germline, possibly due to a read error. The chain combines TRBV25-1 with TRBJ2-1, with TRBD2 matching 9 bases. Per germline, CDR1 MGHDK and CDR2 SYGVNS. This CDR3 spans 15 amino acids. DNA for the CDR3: TGTGCCAGCAGTATTGGCGGGAGGGCCTACGATGAGCAGTTCTTC. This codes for CASSIGGRAYDEQFF. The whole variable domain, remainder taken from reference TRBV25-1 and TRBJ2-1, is EADIYQTPRYLVIGTGKKITLECSQTMGHDKMYWYQQDPGMELHLIHYSYGVNSTEKGDLSSESTVSRIRTEHFPLTLESARPSHTSQYLCASSIGGRAYDEQFFGPGTRLTVL.

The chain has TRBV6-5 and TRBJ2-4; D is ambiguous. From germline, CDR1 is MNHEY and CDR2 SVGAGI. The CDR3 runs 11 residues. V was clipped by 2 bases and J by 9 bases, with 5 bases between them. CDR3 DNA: TGTGCCAGCAGTTACCTCGGCATTCAGTACTTC. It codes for CASSYLGIQYF.

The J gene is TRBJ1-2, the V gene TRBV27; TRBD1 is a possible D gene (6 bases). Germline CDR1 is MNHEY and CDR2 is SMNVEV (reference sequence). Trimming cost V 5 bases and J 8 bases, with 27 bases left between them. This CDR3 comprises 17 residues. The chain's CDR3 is CASSPRAGAWSLVGYTF. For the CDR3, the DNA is TGTGCCAGCAGTCCCCGGGCGGGGGCCTGGAGTTTGGTAGGCTACACCTTC.

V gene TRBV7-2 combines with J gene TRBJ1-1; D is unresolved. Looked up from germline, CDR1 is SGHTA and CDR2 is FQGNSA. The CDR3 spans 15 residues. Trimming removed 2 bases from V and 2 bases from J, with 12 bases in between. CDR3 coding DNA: TGTGCCAGCAGCTTATCGGGTCCAGTCAACACTGAAGCTTTCTTT. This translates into CASSLSGPVNTEAFF. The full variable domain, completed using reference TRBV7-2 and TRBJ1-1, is GAGVSQSPSNKVTEKGKDVELRCDPISGHTALYWYRQSLGQGLEFLIYFQGNSAPDKSGLPSDRFSAERTGGSVSTLTIQRTQQEDSAVYLCASSLSGPVNTEAFFGQGTRLTVV.

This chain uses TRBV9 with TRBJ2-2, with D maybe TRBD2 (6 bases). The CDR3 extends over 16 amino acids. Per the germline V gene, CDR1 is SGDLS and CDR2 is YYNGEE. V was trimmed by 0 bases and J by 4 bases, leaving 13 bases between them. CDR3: CASSVGAGLGTGELFF. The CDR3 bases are TGTGCCAGCAGCGTAGGGGCGGGGCTGGGCACCGGGGAGCTGTTTTTT.

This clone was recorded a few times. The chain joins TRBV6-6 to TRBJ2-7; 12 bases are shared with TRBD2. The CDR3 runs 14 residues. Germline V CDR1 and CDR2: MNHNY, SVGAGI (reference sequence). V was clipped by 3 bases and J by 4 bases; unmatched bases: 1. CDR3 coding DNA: TGTGCCAGCAGTTATGGGACTAGCGGGTACGAGCAGTACTTC. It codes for CASSYGTSGYEQYF.

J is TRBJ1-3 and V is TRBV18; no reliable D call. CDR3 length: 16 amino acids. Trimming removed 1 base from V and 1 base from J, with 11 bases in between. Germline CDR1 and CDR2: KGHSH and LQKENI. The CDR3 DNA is TGTGCCAGCTCACCACTGGGTTGGGGATCTGGAAACACCATATATTTT. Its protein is CASSPLGWGSGNTIYF.

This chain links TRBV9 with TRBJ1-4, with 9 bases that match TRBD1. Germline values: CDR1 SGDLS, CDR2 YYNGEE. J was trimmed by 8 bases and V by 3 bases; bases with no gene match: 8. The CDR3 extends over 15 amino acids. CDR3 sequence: CASSATGGGGEKLFF. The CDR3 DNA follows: TGTGCCAGCAGCGCAACAGGGGGCGGAGGGGAAAAACTGTTTTTT.

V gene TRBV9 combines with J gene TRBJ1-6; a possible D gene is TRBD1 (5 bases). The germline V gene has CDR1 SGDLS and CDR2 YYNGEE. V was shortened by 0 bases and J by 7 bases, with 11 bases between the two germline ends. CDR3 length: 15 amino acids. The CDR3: CASSVVSGPNSPLHF. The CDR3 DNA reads TGTGCCAGCAGCGTAGTATCGGGGCCGAATTCACCCCTCCACTTT. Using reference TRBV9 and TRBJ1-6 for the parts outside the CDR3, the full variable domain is DSGVTQTPKHLITATGQRVTLRCSPRSGDLSVYWYQQSLDQGLQFLIQYYNGEERAKGNILERFSAQQFPDLHSELNLSSLELGDSALYFCASSVVSGPNSPLHFGNGTRLTVT.

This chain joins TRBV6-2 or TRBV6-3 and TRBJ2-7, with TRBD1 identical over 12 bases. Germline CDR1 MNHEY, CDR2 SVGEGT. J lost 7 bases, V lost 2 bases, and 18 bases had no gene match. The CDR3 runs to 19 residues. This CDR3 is CASSYSRRDRGREVGEQYF. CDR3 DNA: TGTGCCAGCAGTTACAGCCGCCGGGACAGGGGGCGCGAGGTCGGTGAGCAGTACTTC.

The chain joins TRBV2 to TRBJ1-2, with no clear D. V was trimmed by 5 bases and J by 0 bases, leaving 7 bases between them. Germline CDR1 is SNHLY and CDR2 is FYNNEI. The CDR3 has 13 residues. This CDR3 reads CASSTGPNYGYTF. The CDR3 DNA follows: TGTGCCAGCAGTACCGGACCTAACTATGGCTACACCTTC.